The T cell receptor beta chain under discussion was sequenced for a study of blood T cell repertoires in COVID-19. V was trimmed by 5 bases and J by 1 base, leaving 14 bases between them. CDR3 length: 14 residues. The germline V gene has CDR1 GTSNPN and CDR2 SVGIG (reference sequence). The table came from immunoSEQ multiplex PCR; TCRdb's copy has only in-frame clones and leaves some out. In the table there are under 150,000 clones, 85% of which are singletons. The clonotype comes from an elderly man with acute or convalescent COVID-19. Source material: peripheral blood. The chain is built from TRBV30 and TRBJ1-1; a weak D match, TRBD1 (5 bases). CDR3 protein: CAWVRQGANTEAFF. In DNA, the CDR3 is TGTGCCTGGGTTAGGCAGGGTGCGAACACTGAAGCTTTCTTT.